This T cell receptor (beta chain) emerged from a study of siplizumab effects on memory and regulatory T cells. General study results and limits: Among sequences traceable to unstimulated CD4+ memory cells, alloreactive ones were significantly reduced by siplizumab. The authors could not assign a naive or memory phenotype to roughly 75-95% of proliferating CD4+ or CD8+ clones. The authors did not confirm suppressive function in proliferating Tregs from siplizumab cultures.

Each sample yielded around 9.3 x 10^4 assayed TCR templates. Assay used: immunoSEQ multiplex PCR; TCRdb lists only in-frame clones, some missing. The table records approximately 20,000 clones, about 40% of them present only once. Over a period of 6 days at 37 degrees C, the mixed lymphocyte reaction cells were cocultured. The V and J ends lost 6 bases and 5 bases, in that order; junction bases with no gene match: 13. Germline V gene data show CDR1 as SQVTM and CDR2 as ANQGSEA. This CDR3 is 14 amino acids long. Of note for this clone: What it recognizes is unknown. A much larger clone differs by one base, so this may be a read error. Other DNA sequences within the sample encode an identical CDR3.

Sequences were obtained from CFSE-low (dividing) CD4+ T cells sorted from an allogeneic mixed lymphocyte reaction. The receptor's source is a human donor in good health; the cells came from an allogeneic mixed lymphocyte reaction. Some clones in this sample may be carry-over from other donors' samples. The genes are TRBV29-1 and TRBJ2-7; 7 bases agree with TRBD1. CDR3 region: CSVLALTGNHEQYF. The CDR3 coding sequence is TGCAGCGTCCTGGCTTTGACAGGGAATCACGAGCAGTACTTC.